This entry concerns a single TCR beta chain. Its target is not known. The method was immunoSEQ multiplex PCR; TCRdb's version includes in-frame clones alone and lacks a portion of them. The table shows some 200,000 clones, with about 92% occurring only once. This entry belongs to a study of T cell responses to AZD1222 COVID-19 vaccine. Study results and limitations: Vaccine-related CD4 TCRs covered spike, predominating at 160-218 and 743-854.

The clonotype was recovered from an adult in good health. The input for sequencing was peripheral blood, taken on day 0 of MenACWY control vaccination.

CDR3 bases: TGTGCCAGCAGTTCAGGGTCCCCTGAGCAGTACTTC. It is translated as CASSSGSPEQYF. This chain joins TRBV28 and TRBJ2-7, with a tentative D call TRBD1 (5 bases). Per germline, CDR1 MDHEN and CDR2 SYDVKM. The CDR3 loop spans 12 amino acids. Trimming left V 4 bases short and J 7 bases short, with 11 bases between.